This TCR beta chain was sequenced for a study of shared clonotypes between healthy human individuals. Worth noting for this clone: What it recognizes is unknown.

With 4 bases removed from V and 4 bases from J, the gap between germline ends came to 18 bases. Germline CDR1 and CDR2: SGHRS and YFSETQ. This CDR3 is built from 15 residues. Overall study findings and caveats: Blood was the only sampled material, and tissue repertoires likely differ. It was the few donors that limited the genetic and exposure-history diversity represented.

Under the authors' procedure: There were no quality scores in the junction-only immunoSEQ sequences, so filtering differed. Profiling relied on immunoSEQ multiplex PCR, and the TCRdb table lists in-frame clones only, not all of them. The V and J calls and the clone size are those of that table, but D and trimming were determined from the DNA. The sample holds over a million clones; roughly 96% are singletons and the top ten take 1.2%. This TCR was recovered from a man younger than 40 in good health. The chain links TRBV5-1 to TRBJ2-7, with a possible D match to TRBD1 (6 bases). Sequencing input: naive CD4+ T cells sorted from blood. Subset here: CD45RA+ positively selected. The CDR3 sequence: CASSANPIRGYEQYF. The DNA of the CDR3 is TGCGCCAGCAGCGCGAATCCTATTAGGGGGTACGAGCAGTACTTC.